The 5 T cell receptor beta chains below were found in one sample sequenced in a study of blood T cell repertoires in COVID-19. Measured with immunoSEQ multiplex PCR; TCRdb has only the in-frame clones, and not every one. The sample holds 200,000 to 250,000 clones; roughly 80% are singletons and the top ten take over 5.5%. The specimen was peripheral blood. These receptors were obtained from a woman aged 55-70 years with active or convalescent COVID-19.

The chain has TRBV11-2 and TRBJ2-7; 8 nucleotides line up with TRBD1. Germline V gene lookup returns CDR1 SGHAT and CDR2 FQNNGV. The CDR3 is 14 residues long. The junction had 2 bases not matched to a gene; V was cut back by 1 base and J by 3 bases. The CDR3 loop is CASSLAQGDYEQYV. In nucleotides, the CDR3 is TGTGCCAGCAGCTTAGCACAGGGGGACTACGAGCAGTACGTC.

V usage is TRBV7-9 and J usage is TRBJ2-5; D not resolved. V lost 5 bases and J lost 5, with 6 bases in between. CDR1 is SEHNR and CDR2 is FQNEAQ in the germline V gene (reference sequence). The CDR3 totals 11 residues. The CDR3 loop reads CASSPVETQYF. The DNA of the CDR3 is TGTGCCAGCAGCCCCGTGGAGACCCAGTACTTC.

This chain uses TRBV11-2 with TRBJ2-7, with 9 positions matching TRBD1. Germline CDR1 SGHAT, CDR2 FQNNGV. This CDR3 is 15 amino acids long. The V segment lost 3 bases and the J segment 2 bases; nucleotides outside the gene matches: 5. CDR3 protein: CASSFIRDRAYEQYF. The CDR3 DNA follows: TGTGCCAGCAGCTTTATCCGGGACAGGGCCTACGAGCAGTACTTC.

This chain's CDR3 is CASSHPTTGSSYNEQFF. In DNA, the CDR3 is TGTGCCAGCAGCCACCCCACTACAGGGAGCTCCTACAATGAGCAGTTCTTC. The rearrangement uses TRBV13 and TRBJ2-1, with D possibly matching TRBD1 (6 bases). V was shortened by 5 bases and J by 0 bases, with 17 bases between the two germline ends. The CDR3 is made up of 17 amino acids. CDR1 is PRHDT and CDR2 is FYEKMQ in the germline V gene (reference sequence).

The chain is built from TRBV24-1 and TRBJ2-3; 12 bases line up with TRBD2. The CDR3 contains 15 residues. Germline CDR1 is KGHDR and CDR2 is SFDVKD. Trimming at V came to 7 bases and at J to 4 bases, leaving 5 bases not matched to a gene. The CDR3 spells CATRAGTSGSDTQYF. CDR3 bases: TGTGCCACCAGGGCCGGGACTAGCGGGTCAGATACGCAGTATTTT.